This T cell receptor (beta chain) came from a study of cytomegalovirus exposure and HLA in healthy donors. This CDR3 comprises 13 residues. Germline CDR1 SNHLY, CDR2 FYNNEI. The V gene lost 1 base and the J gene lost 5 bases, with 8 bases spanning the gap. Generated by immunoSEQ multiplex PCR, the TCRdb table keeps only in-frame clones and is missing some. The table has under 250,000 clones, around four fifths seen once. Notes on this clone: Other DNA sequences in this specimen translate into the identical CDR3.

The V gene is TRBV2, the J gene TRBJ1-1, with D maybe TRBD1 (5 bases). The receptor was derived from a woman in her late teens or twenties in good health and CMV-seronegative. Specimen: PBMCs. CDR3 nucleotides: TGTGCCAGCAGTGAAGTCGAGGGGACTGAAGCTTTCTTT. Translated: CASSEVEGTEAFF. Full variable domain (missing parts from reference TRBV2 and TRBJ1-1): EPEVTQTPSHQVTQMGQEVILRCVPISNHLYFYWYRQILGQKVEFLVSFYNNEISEKSEIFDDQFSVERPDGSNFTLKIRSTKLEDSAMYFCASSEVEGTEAFFGQGTRLTVV.